This record concerns one TCR beta chain sequence. The data were taken from a study of early T cells in non-severe SARS-CoV-2 infection. Across the whole study: From unsorted whole blood, bulk RNA was sequenced, and the chains remained unpaired.

The TCR library protocol attached unique molecular identifiers to the individual cDNA molecules. A single record per CDR3 protein comes from TCRdb applying MiXCR to the 5' RACE reads. This sample has some 57,000 distinct CDR3 sequences, with 7.5% to 9.5% found just once. V dropped 3 bases and J dropped 0 bases, with 14 bases sitting between them. The CDR3 covers 15 residues. In germline, CDR1 is DFQATT, CDR2 SNEGSKA (reference sequence). The clonotype originates from an adult who was a healthcare worker with PCR-confirmed SARS-CoV-2 infection or an uninfected control (not recorded which). The input for sequencing was whole blood, taken at baseline. The chain is built from TRBV20-1 and TRBJ1-1; D may be TRBD1 (6 bases). CDR3 bases: TGCAGTGCTAGGAAGGCAGGGGTGATGAACACTGAAGCTTTCTTT. This sequence encodes CSARKAGVMNTEAFF.